The 26 T cell receptor beta chains below come from one sample, sequenced in a study of glioma-infiltrating T cells after dendritic cell vaccination. Clones were sequenced by immunoSEQ multiplex PCR, and TCRdb holds only the in-frame ones, with some missing. The table has roughly 90,000 clones, 80% to 90% seen once; the top ten hold about 15%. The sample consisted of blood, taken before dendritic cell vaccination. The receptors here all came from a human donor with glioblastoma.

This chain joins TRBV5-1 and TRBJ1-5, with a possible D match to TRBD1 (6 bases). CDR1 is SGHRS and CDR2 is YFSETQ in the germline V gene. The CDR3 loop spans 14 amino acids. With 4 bases removed from V and 4 bases from J, the gap between germline ends came to 12 bases. The CDR3 sequence: CASSPGHSNQPQHF. The CDR3 bases are TGCGCCAGCAGCCCGGGACACAGTAATCAGCCCCAGCATTTT.

The genes are TRBV7-9 and TRBJ1-4; the D gene is possibly TRBD1 (5 bases). Trimming left V 8 bases short and J 7 bases short, with 20 bases between. Germline CDR1 reads SEHNR; CDR2 reads FQNEAQ (reference sequence). This CDR3 is 15 amino acids long. The CDR3 protein is CASSQLGPRGEKLFF. The DNA for the CDR3 is TGTGCCAGCTCCCAGCTGGGACCGCGGGGTGAAAAACTGTTTTTT. Combining the CDR3 with reference TRBV7-9 and TRBJ1-4 gives the whole variable domain DTGVSQNPRHKITKRGQNVTFRCDPISEHNRLYWYRQTLGQGPEFLTYFQNEAQLEKSRLLSDRFSAERPKGSFSTLEIQRTEQGDSAMYLCASSQLGPRGEKLFFGSGTQLSVL.

The gene calls are TRBV27 and TRBJ2-7; D might be TRBD1 (5 bases). The V gene's germline CDR1 is MNHEY and CDR2 SMNVEV (reference sequence). Trimming removed 0 bases at V and 0 bases at J, with 12 bases between. The CDR3 is 16 residues long. The CDR3 nucleotides are TGTGCCAGCAGTTTATCGATCGGACAACTCTCCTACGAGCAGTACTTC. This encodes CASSLSIGQLSYEQYF.

The chain recombines TRBV18 with TRBJ1-6; 8 nucleotides match TRBD1. Germline CDR1 and CDR2: KGHSH and LQKENI. The CDR3 consists of 16 residues. With 3 bases clipped from V and 5 bases from J, the junction kept 6 bases outside the gene matches. CDR3 nucleotides: TGTGCCAGCTCACCTAGACAGGGGACTGATAATTCACCCCTCCACTTT. Translating it yields CASSPRQGTDNSPLHF.

This clone appeared a single time. The chain employs TRBV5-1 and TRBJ2-7; 9 positions match TRBD1. The trim removed 4 bases at V and 0 bases at J, leaving 8 bases unmatched. Germline V gives CDR1 SGHRS, CDR2 YFSETQ. The CDR3 covers 16 residues. CDR3 region: CASSPGQGRSSYEQYF. The CDR3 bases are TGCGCCAGCAGCCCGGGACAGGGAAGGAGCTCCTACGAGCAGTACTTC.

The rearrangement uses TRBV6-6 and TRBJ2-2; 8 positions match TRBD1. The junction had 13 bases not matched to a gene; V was cut back by 6 bases and J by 7 bases. CDR1 MNHNY and CDR2 SVGAGI come from the germline V gene (reference sequence). This CDR3 comprises 16 residues. CDR3 in DNA: TGTGCCAGCAGACCAGTCAGGGACAGGACCGGCGGGGAGCTGTTTTTT. Translated, it gives CASRPVRDRTGGELFF.

The chain carries TRBV5-4 and TRBJ2-7, with D tentatively TRBD2 (6 bases). Deletions cut 0 bases from V and 2 bases from J, with 12 bases between. CDR1 and CDR2 (germline): SGHNT, YYREEE (reference sequence). The CDR3 sequence is 15 residues long. The CDR3 DNA reads as TGTGCCAGCAGCTTGGTGGGGGGTAGCCCCTACGAGCAGTACTTC. Protein: CASSLVGGSPYEQYF.

The chain joins TRBV7-8 to TRBJ1-2, with D unresolved. CDR3 size: 14 residues. CDR1 and CDR2 from the germline V gene are SGHVS and FQNEAQ. V was trimmed by 4 bases and J by 2 bases, leaving 11 bases between them. The chain's CDR3 is CASSSLEANYGYTF. CDR3 bases: TGTGCCAGCAGCTCCCTAGAGGCGAACTATGGCTACACCTTC.

The V gene is TRBV19, the J gene TRBJ2-1, with D hard to call. The CDR3 has 12 residues. CDR1 is LNHDA and CDR2 is SQIVND in the germline V gene (reference sequence). Trimming shortened V by 5 bases and J by 8 bases, and 10 bases separated the two germline ends. CDR3 sequence (DNA): TGTGCCAGTAGTGGCAGGTCGGATGAGCAGTTCTTC. As protein: CASSGRSDEQFF.

The chain links TRBV27 to TRBJ2-1; 7 nucleotides agree with TRBD2. This CDR3 region has 14 residues. Germline V gives CDR1 MNHEY, CDR2 SMNVEV (reference sequence). V lost 6 bases to trimming and J lost 6 bases; unmatched junction nucleotides: 8. CDR3 DNA: TGTGCCAGCAGCTTCCGACTAGCTAGCAATGAGCAGTTCTTC. Its translation: CASSFRLASNEQFF.

The chain combines TRBV9 with TRBJ1-2; D unresolved. Germline V gene lookup returns CDR1 SGDLS and CDR2 YYNGEE. The germline V and J ends were trimmed by 2 bases and 5 bases, with 10 bases remaining between them. CDR3 size: 13 residues. The DNA for the CDR3 is TGTGCCAGCAGCGTCACGGGTCGGTATGGCTACACCTTC. Protein sequence: CASSVTGRYGYTF.

The V call is TRBV30, the J call TRBJ1-4, with 9 bases identical to TRBD1. After removal of 4 bases from V and 7 bases from J, the junction contained 10 bases not matched to a gene. Germline V gene sequence: CDR1 GTSNPN, CDR2 SVGIG (reference sequence). The CDR3 is made up of 15 amino acids. The CDR3 DNA sequence: TGTGCCTGGAAAAACCGGGACAGGGATATTGAAAAACTGTTTTTT. This translates into CAWKNRDRDIEKLFF. Using reference TRBV30 and TRBJ1-4 for the parts outside the CDR3, the full variable domain is SQTIHQWPATLVQPVGSPLSLECTVEGTSNPNLYWYRQAAGRGLQLLFYSVGIGQISSEVPQNLSASRPQDRQFILSSKKLLLSDSGFYLCAWKNRDRDIEKLFFGSGTQLSVL.

The chain carries TRBV6-5 and TRBJ2-7, with D perhaps TRBD2 (5 bases). CDR3 size: 16 residues. CDR1 and CDR2 from the germline V gene are MNHEY and SVGAGI. V lost 0 bases to trimming and J lost 1 base, with 13 bases between them. The CDR3 nucleotides read TGTGCCAGCAGTTACTCCAGAGCGGAGCCGTCCTACGAGCAGTACTTC. This encodes CASSYSRAEPSYEQYF.

This sequence joins TRBV6-6 and TRBJ1-2, with a possible D match to TRBD1 (5 bases). Trimming shortened V by 6 bases and J by 3 bases, and 8 bases separated the two germline ends. Germline loops: CDR1 MNHNY, CDR2 SVGAGI (reference sequence). The CDR3 covers 12 residues. CDR3 amino acids: CASRLRDYGYTF. In nucleotides, the CDR3 is TGTGCCAGCAGGCTCAGGGACTATGGCTACACCTTC.

The V gene is TRBV7-2, the J gene TRBJ2-6, with 12 bases lining up with TRBD2. The length of the CDR3 is 18 residues. Germline CDR1 and CDR2: SGHTA and FQGNSA. J gave up 3 bases and V 1 base, and 4 bases lay outside the gene matches. CDR3 DNA sequence: TGTGCCAGCAGCTTAGGTGGACTAGCGGGATATGGGGCCAACGTCCTGACTTTC. Translated, it gives CASSLGGLAGYGANVLTF.

CDR3 coding DNA: TGTGCCAGCACCCTCGGACAGGGGGAACAAGAGACCCAGTACTTC. It is translated as CASTLGQGEQETQYF. V usage is TRBV9 and J usage is TRBJ2-5; TRBD1 matches at 10 bases. This CDR3 has 15 amino acids. Per germline, CDR1 SGDLS and CDR2 YYNGEE. Trimming at V came to 6 bases and at J to 2 bases, leaving 7 bases not matched to a gene.

This clone showed up just a few times. CDR3 nucleotides: TGTGCCAGCAGTCTTGATCAGGGGAGTAATGAAAAACTGTTTTTT. Translated: CASSLDQGSNEKLFF. The chain uses TRBV5-6 and TRBJ1-4; the D gene is possibly TRBD1 (6 bases). Germline V gives CDR1 SGHDT, CDR2 YYEEEE. The V gene lost 5 bases and the J gene lost 4 bases, with 15 bases spanning the gap. The CDR3 has 15 residues. Complete variable domain (other parts from reference TRBV5-6 and TRBJ1-4): DAGVTQSPTHLIKTRGQQVTLRCSPKSGHDTVSWYQQALGQGPQFIFQYYEEEERQRGNFPDRFSGHQFPNYSSELNVNALLLGDSALYLCASSLDQGSNEKLFFGSGTQLSVL.

The gene calls are TRBV6-6 and TRBJ1-5; D is unresolved. In germline, CDR1 is MNHNY, CDR2 SVGAGI (reference sequence). The CDR3 covers 13 residues. Trimming stripped 11 bases from V and 0 bases from J, with 11 bases between. CDR3 bases: TGTGCCGCCCGAGGGCTTAGCAATCAGCCCCAGCATTTT. This gives the protein CAARGLSNQPQHF.

This clone was counted between two and nine times. The chain employs TRBV19 and TRBJ2-2, with D possibly being TRBD2 (5 bases). The V gene's germline CDR1 is LNHDA and CDR2 SQIVND (reference sequence). The CDR3 totals 13 residues. The ends were cut back, 8 bases at V and 4 bases at J, with 11 bases in the middle. The CDR3 loop reads CASAAGGTGELFF. The CDR3, as DNA: TGTGCCAGTGCAGCCGGAGGCACCGGGGAGCTGTTTTTT.

CDR3 coding DNA: TGTGCCTGGAGTGTTCGCCCTCCGGGACAGAGAACACCCTACGAGCAGTACTTC. This encodes CAWSVRPPGQRTPYEQYF. The chain couples TRBV30 to TRBJ2-7, with 7 nucleotides matching TRBD1. V dropped 0 bases and J dropped 2; count of bases not matched to a gene: 16. Germline V lookup: CDR1 GTSNPN, CDR2 SVGIG (reference sequence). The CDR3 is 18 residues long. Filled out from reference TRBV30 and TRBJ2-7, the complete variable domain reads SQTIHQWPATLVQPVGSPLSLECTVEGTSNPNLYWYRQAAGRGLQLLFYSVGIGQISSEVPQNLSASRPQDRQFILSSKKLLLSDSGFYLCAWSVRPPGQRTPYEQYFGPGTRLTVT.

The chain uses TRBV28 and TRBJ1-5; 7 nucleotides agree with TRBD1. Germline V gene lookup returns CDR1 MDHEN and CDR2 SYDVKM. The CDR3 is made up of 15 amino acids. V shed 6 bases, J shed 0 bases, and the junction held 5 bases outside the gene matches. CDR3 in DNA: TGTGCCAGCAGAAAACAGGGGAATAGCAATCAGCCCCAGCATTTT. Translated: CASRKQGNSNQPQHF. The variable domain in full, completed from reference TRBV28 and TRBJ1-5, reads DVKVTQSSRYLVKRTGEKVFLECVQDMDHENMFWYRQDPGLGLRLIYFSYDVKMKEKGDIPEGYSVSREKKERFSLILESASTNQTSMYLCASRKQGNSNQPQHFGDGTRLSIL.

The CDR3 sequence: CASRASGGGGDTQYF. DNA for the CDR3: TGTGCCAGTAGGGCCTCAGGGGGTGGAGGAGATACGCAGTATTTT. The chain uses TRBV19 and TRBJ2-3, with TRBD1 matching over 7 bases. Germline V gene data show CDR1 as LNHDA and CDR2 as SQIVND (reference sequence). This CDR3 has 15 residues. Trimming removed 6 bases from V and 5 bases from J; junction bases left unmatched: 11.

V gene TRBV28 combines with J gene TRBJ2-7; D is perhaps TRBD2 (6 bases). Trimming left V 8 bases short and J 6 bases short, with 14 bases between. The length of the CDR3 is 12 residues. Per the germline V gene, CDR1 is MDHEN and CDR2 is SYDVKM. In DNA, the CDR3 is TGTGCCAGCGGAGTGGAGGGTTTCGAGCAGTACTTC. Protein product: CASGVEGFEQYF. Looking up the rest from reference TRBV28 and TRBJ2-7 gives the full variable domain: DVKVTQSSRYLVKRTGEKVFLECVQDMDHENMFWYRQDPGLGLRLIYFSYDVKMKEKGDIPEGYSVSREKKERFSLILESASTNQTSMYLCASGVEGFEQYFGPGTRLTVT.

The rearrangement links TRBV15 to TRBJ2-7; 9 bases agree with TRBD1. CDR1 LNHNV and CDR2 YYDKDF come from the germline V gene (reference sequence). The CDR3 loop spans 16 amino acids. Germline trimming cut 0 bases from V and 5 bases from J; bases unmatched to any gene: 8. The CDR3 region has the DNA TGTGCCACCAGCAGAGAAAAGTGGCGACAGGGGGACGAGCAGTACTTC. Its translation: CATSREKWRQGDEQYF.

This clone was picked up one time. The V and J genes are TRBV9 and TRBJ2-7, with D maybe TRBD1 (5 bases). Deletions cut 0 bases from V and 3 bases from J, with 10 bases between. The length of the CDR3 is 14 residues. Germline CDR1 reads SGDLS; CDR2 reads YYNGEE. CDR3: CASSVGGSNYEQYF. In DNA, the CDR3 is TGTGCCAGCAGCGTAGGGGGCAGCAACTACGAGCAGTACTTC.

The chain links TRBV7-6 to TRBJ2-7; TRBD2 agrees at 7 bases. The CDR3 is 13 amino acids. V lost 3 bases and J lost 5; bases outside the gene matches: 4. CDR1 is SGHVS, CDR2 FNYEAQ, per germline. CDR3 sequence (DNA): TGTGCCAGCAGCTTCCCTGGGGGGGACGAGCAGTACTTC. Translated: CASSFPGGDEQYF. Full variable domain (outside the CDR3, taken from reference TRBV7-6 and TRBJ2-7): GAGVSQSPRYKVTKRGQDVALRCDPISGHVSLYWYRQALGQGPEFLTYFNYEAQQDKSGLPNDRFSAERPEGSISTLTIQRTEQRDSAMYRCASSFPGGDEQYFGPGTRLTVT.